Following are 3 T cell receptor beta chains from one sample sequenced in a study of blood T cell repertoires in COVID-19. Clones were sequenced by immunoSEQ multiplex PCR, and TCRdb holds only the in-frame ones, with some missing. In the table there are 200,000 to 250,000 clones, roughly 87% of which are singletons. The specimen sequenced was PBMCs or T cells enriched from blood (not recorded which). Every receptor here comes from a young man in a cohort exposed to, infected with or recovered from COVID-19 (not recorded which).

In this sample, this clone turned up once. The chain employs TRBV3-1 (or the pseudogene TRBV3-2) and TRBJ2-7, with unresolved D. The germline V gene has CDR1 LGHDT and CDR2 YNNKEL (reference sequence). The CDR3 runs to 11 residues. V shed 4 bases and J shed 3 bases, with 4 bases lying between them. The CDR3 region is CASSRVYEQYF. CDR3 nucleotide sequence: TGTGCCAGCAGCCGAGTCTACGAGCAGTACTTC.

The rearrangement uses TRBV7-6 and TRBJ2-2; TRBD2 aligns across 10 bases. The trim removed 2 bases at V and 0 bases at J, leaving 3 bases unmatched. The CDR3 consists of 17 residues. Looked up from germline, CDR1 is SGHVS and CDR2 is FNYEAQ. The CDR3 DNA reads TGTGCCAGCAGCTTACTGAGCGGGAGGGCGAACACCGGGGAGCTGTTTTTT. Its translation: CASSLLSGRANTGELFF.

This chain uses TRBV7-9 with TRBJ2-6; D is perhaps TRBD1 (5 bases). The CDR3 sequence is 17 residues long. V lost 2 bases and J lost 0, with 11 bases in between. Germline CDR1 reads SEHNR; CDR2 reads FQNEAQ (reference sequence). CDR3 in amino acids: CASSLTGLSSGANVLTF. The CDR3 nucleotides read TGTGCCAGCAGCTTAACAGGCCTAAGCTCTGGGGCCAACGTCCTGACTTTC.